These 18 T cell receptor beta chains originate from one sample sequenced in a study of metastatic and nonmetastatic thyroid tumors. TCRdb redid the clone calls on the PCR reads using MiXCR. The table has tens of thousands of clones, approximately 15% seen once. No patient received treatment before thyroid surgery. Sequenced input: blood. These receptors came from a female donor with papillary thyroid cancer or a benign thyroid nodule (not recorded which). Some clones in this sample may be carry-over from other donors' samples.

This clone was seen more than once but under ten times. At one of its ends the junction is not consistent with the germline gene, which may arise from a read error. The J gene is TRBJ2-3, the V gene TRBV2; 13 bases fit TRBD2. CDR1 and CDR2 (germline): SNHLY, FYNNEI. The CDR3 covers 15 residues. In nucleotides, the CDR3 is TGTGCCTGCAGACACACTAGCGGGAGGGAAGATACGCAGTATTTT. Encoded protein: CACRHTSGREDTQYF.

This clone was recorded at least ten times. The rearrangement joins TRBV5-1 to TRBJ2-5, with 10 bases matching TRBD2. Germline V CDR1 and CDR2: SGHRS, YFSETQ. Trimming cost V 4 bases and J 5 bases; bases outside gene matches: 11. This CDR3 has 16 amino acids. CDR3 loop: CASSTGTSVTGETQYF. The CDR3, as DNA: TGCGCCAGCAGCACCGGGACTAGCGTGACGGGGGAGACCCAGTACTTC.

This clone was observed many times. The chain joins TRBV27 to TRBJ1-1; D is unresolved. The CDR3 loop spans 13 amino acids. Germline V gene lookup returns CDR1 MNHEY and CDR2 SMNVEV (reference sequence). Trimming took 2 bases from V and 5 from J, leaving 9 bases between them. Written as DNA, the CDR3 is TGTGCCAGCAGTTTACTCCCTCGTACTGAAGCTTTCTTT. Its protein product is CASSLLPRTEAFF.

This clone was counted ten times or more. V gene TRBV20-1 combines with J gene TRBJ2-2; D may be TRBD2 (5 bases). CDR1 DFQATT and CDR2 SNEGSKA come from the germline V gene (reference sequence). Trimming left V 1 base short and J 5 bases short, with 11 bases between. The length of the CDR3 is 14 residues. CDR3 coding DNA: TGCAGTGCTAGAGCGAAACTAGGGACCGGGGAGCTGTTTTTT. This gives the protein CSARAKLGTGELFF.

To note about this clone: Other nucleotide sequences from this sample produce the same CDR3. The chain combines TRBV28 with TRBJ2-3, with 9 bases fitting TRBD2. The V gene end was trimmed by 8 bases and the J gene end by 4 bases; junction bases not matched to a gene: 19. The V gene's germline CDR1 is MDHEN and CDR2 SYDVKM. This CDR3 contains 18 residues. The CDR3 region has the DNA TGTGCCAGCTCGATGTTACTAGCGGGCTCGTCTGGTCCAGATACGCAGTATTTT. The encoded protein is CASSMLLAGSSGPDTQYF.

Ten or more counts support this clone. The chain couples TRBV19 to TRBJ2-5; TRBD1 matches 9 bases. This CDR3 region has 14 residues. Trimming removed 6 bases from V and 5 bases from J; junction bases left unmatched: 7. Germline lookup yields CDR1 LNHDA and CDR2 SQIVND (reference sequence). CDR3 sequence: CASRWDREWETQYF. Here the CDR3 DNA reads TGTGCCAGTAGGTGGGACAGGGAGTGGGAGACCCAGTACTTC. The full variable domain, with the rest looked up from reference TRBV19 and TRBJ2-5, is DGGITQSPKYLFRKEGQNVTLSCEQNLNHDAMYWYRQDPGQGLRLIYYSQIVNDFQKGDIAEGYSVSREKKESFPLTVTSAQKNPTAFYLCASRWDREWETQYFGPGTRLLVL.

The chain employs TRBV12-3 or TRBV12-4 and TRBJ1-5; D possibly corresponds to TRBD1 (6 bases). The CDR3 is 14 residues long. The V end lost 3 bases, the J end lost 4 bases, and 10 bases lay between the germline ends. CDR3 bases: TGTGCCAGCAGTTTTGGTACAGGGAATCAGCCCCAGCATTTT. The encoded protein is CASSFGTGNQPQHF.

Remarks on this clone: Since no conserved phenylalanine or tryptophan closes the CDR3, a read error is the likely cause. The rearrangement uses TRBV6-1 and TRBJ2-3; D is possibly TRBD1 or TRBD2 (6 bases each). The CDR3 extends over 14 amino acids. Germline CDR1 and CDR2: MNHNS and SASEGT. CDR3: CASSFGGTTDKQYL. Written as DNA, the CDR3 is TGTGCCAGCTCCTTCGGCGGGACAACAGATAAGCAGTATTTA.

This clone was counted ten times or more. The rearrangement joins TRBV13 to TRBJ2-7; D may be TRBD1 or TRBD2 (5 bases each). Germline CDR1 PRHDT, CDR2 FYEKMQ (reference sequence). Trimming removed 4 bases from V and 1 base from J, with 14 bases in between. The CDR3 length is 15 residues. DNA of the CDR3: TGTGCCAGCAGCTCCCAGGGAGACGGTTCCTACGAGCAGTACTTC. Translation: CASSSQGDGSYEQYF.

Relative to its sample, this clone is medium-sized. The gene calls are TRBV27 and TRBJ2-7; D might be TRBD1 (5 bases). Trimming shortened V by 5 bases and J by 6 bases, and 11 bases separated the two germline ends. CDR3 length equals 12 residues. Per germline, CDR1 MNHEY and CDR2 SMNVEV (reference sequence). Here the CDR3 reads CASSRIRGEQYF. In DNA form, the CDR3 reads TGTGCCAGCAGTCGAATAAGGGGCGAGCAGTACTTC.

With respect to this clone: This clone may be a read error of a much larger clone one base away. This same CDR3 is encoded by further DNA sequences in the sample. V usage is TRBV7-9 and J usage is TRBJ2-1; no firm D call. V was shortened by 1 base and J by 5 bases, with 6 bases between the two germline ends. CDR1 is SEHNR and CDR2 is FQNEAQ in the germline V gene (reference sequence). There are 13 residues in the CDR3. The CDR3, as DNA: TGTGCCAGCAGCTTAGGCCGTCACAATGAGCAGTTCTTC. Translated: CASSLGRHNEQFF. Full variable domain (outside the CDR3, taken from reference TRBV7-9 and TRBJ2-1): DTGVSQNPRHKITKRGQNVTFRCDPISEHNRLYWYRQTLGQGPEFLTYFQNEAQLEKSRLLSDRFSAERPKGSFSTLEIQRTEQGDSAMYLCASSLGRHNEQFFGPGTRLTVL.

This clone showed up just a few times. No conserved phenylalanine or tryptophan is present at the end of the CDR3, so a read error is the likely explanation. The chain carries TRBV6-1 and TRBJ1-5; D remains ambiguous. CDR1 and CDR2 from the germline V gene are MNHNS and SASEGT. The CDR3 has 13 residues. V gave up 6 bases and J gave up 5 bases, with 11 bases separating them. The DNA for the CDR3 is TGTGCCAGCAGACCCTGGACGGATCAGCCCCAGCATTAT. This codes for CASRPWTDQPQHY.

This clone was seen many times. This sequence joins TRBV20-1 and TRBJ1-4; 10 nucleotides align to TRBD1. The V gene end was trimmed by 6 bases and the J gene end by 2 bases; junction bases not matched to a gene: 3. The CDR3 is 14 amino acids. The V gene's germline CDR1 is DFQATT and CDR2 SNEGSKA (reference sequence). CDR3 loop: CSARTGGTNEKLFF. The CDR3 DNA reads TGCAGTGCCCGGACAGGGGGGACTAATGAAAAACTGTTTTTT.

This clone was found a few times. The chain employs TRBV5-1 and TRBJ1-2, with 9 bases identical to TRBD1. Losses at the gene ends were 4 bases for V and 7 bases for J; bases not matched to a gene: 5. In germline, CDR1 is SGHRS, CDR2 YFSETQ. The CDR3 totals 13 residues. The CDR3 spells CASSPGTGFGYTF. In nucleotides, the CDR3 is TGCGCCAGCAGCCCCGGGACAGGGTTTGGCTACACCTTC.

Points on this clone: Given a much more abundant clone one base away, this may be a read error. This sequence joins TRBV20-1 and TRBJ2-5, with D unclear. The germline V gene encodes CDR1 DFQATT and CDR2 SNEGSKA (reference sequence). The CDR3 length is 11 residues. The CDR3 DNA sequence: TGCAGTGCTAGAGACCAAGAGACCCAGTCCTTC. It encodes CSARDQETQSF.

This clone was seen at least ten times. V and J are TRBV28 and TRBJ1-1, with 9 bases lining up with TRBD1. The length of the CDR3 is 16 residues. The V gene end was trimmed by 8 bases and the J gene end by 2 bases; junction bases not matched to a gene: 12. Germline lookup yields CDR1 MDHEN and CDR2 SYDVKM. The CDR3 DNA is TGTGCCAGCGGGGGGACAGGGAGAGAGGTAAACACTGAAGCTTTCTTT. Residues: CASGGTGREVNTEAFF. The variable domain in full, with the rest retrieved from reference TRBV28 and TRBJ1-1, is DVKVTQSSRYLVKRTGEKVFLECVQDMDHENMFWYRQDPGLGLRLIYFSYDVKMKEKGDIPEGYSVSREKKERFSLILESASTNQTSMYLCASGGTGREVNTEAFFGQGTRLTVV.

Points on this clone: This CDR3 fails to terminate in the conserved phenylalanine or tryptophan, so it likely reflects a read error. V gene TRBV6-5 combines with J gene TRBJ2-3; possible D gene TRBD1, 6 bases. Trimming removed 2 bases at V and 5 bases at J, with 14 bases between. The germline gives CDR1 MNHEY, CDR2 SVGAGI. The length of the CDR3 is 15 residues. In DNA form, the CDR3 reads TGTGCCAGCAGTTACCCCGCAGGGGTTGAAGATACGCAGTATTTG. This gives the protein CASSYPAGVEDTQYL.

V usage is TRBV28 and J usage is TRBJ2-7; TRBD2 might be the D (6 bases). V was shortened by 7 bases and J by 0 bases, with 19 bases between the two germline ends. CDR3 size: 16 residues. In germline, CDR1 is MDHEN, CDR2 SYDVKM. CDR3 loop: CASNSAGERVSYEQYF. For the CDR3, the DNA is TGTGCCAGCAACAGCGCCGGGGAGCGGGTCTCCTACGAGCAGTACTTC.